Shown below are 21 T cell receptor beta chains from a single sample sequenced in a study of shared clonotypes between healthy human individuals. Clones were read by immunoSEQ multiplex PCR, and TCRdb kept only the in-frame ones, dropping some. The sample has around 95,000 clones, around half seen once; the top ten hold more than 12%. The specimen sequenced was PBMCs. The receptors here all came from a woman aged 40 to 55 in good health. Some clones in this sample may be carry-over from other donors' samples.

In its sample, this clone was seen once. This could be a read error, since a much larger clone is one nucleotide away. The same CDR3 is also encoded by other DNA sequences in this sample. CDR3 in amino acids: CASSPGQENIQYF. The CDR3 DNA follows: TGTGCCAGCTCACCCGGGCAGGAGAACATTCAGTACTTC. V is TRBV18 and J is TRBJ2-4; D gene unclear. CDR1 and CDR2 (germline): KGHSH, LQKENI. The CDR3 covers 13 residues. With 3 bases removed from V and 7 bases from J, the gap between germline ends came to 10 bases.

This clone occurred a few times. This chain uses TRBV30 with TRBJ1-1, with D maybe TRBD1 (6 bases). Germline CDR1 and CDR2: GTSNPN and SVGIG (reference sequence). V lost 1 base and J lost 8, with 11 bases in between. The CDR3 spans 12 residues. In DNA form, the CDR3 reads TGTGCCTGGAGTGCAGGGGCGGCGGAAGCTTTCTTT. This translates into CAWSAGAAEAFF.

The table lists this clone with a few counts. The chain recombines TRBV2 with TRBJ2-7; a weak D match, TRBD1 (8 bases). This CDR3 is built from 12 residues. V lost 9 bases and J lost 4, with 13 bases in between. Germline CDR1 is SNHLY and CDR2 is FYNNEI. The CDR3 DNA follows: TGTGCCAGTGGACAGGGAGGGTACGAGCAGTACTTC. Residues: CASGQGGYEQYF.

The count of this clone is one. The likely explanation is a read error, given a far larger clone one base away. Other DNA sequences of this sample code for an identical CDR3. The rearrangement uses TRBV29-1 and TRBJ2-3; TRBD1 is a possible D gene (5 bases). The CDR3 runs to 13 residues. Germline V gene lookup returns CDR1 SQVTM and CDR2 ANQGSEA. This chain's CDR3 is CSVEQVTADTQYF. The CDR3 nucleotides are TGCAGCGTGGAACAGGTTACGGCAGATACGCAGTACTTT.

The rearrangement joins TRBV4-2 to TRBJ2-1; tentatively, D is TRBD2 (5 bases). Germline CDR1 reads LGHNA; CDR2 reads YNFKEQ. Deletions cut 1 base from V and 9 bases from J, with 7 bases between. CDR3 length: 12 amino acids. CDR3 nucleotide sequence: TGTGCCAGCAGCCAAGCCCGGGGTGAGCAGTTCTTC. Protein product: CASSQARGEQFF.

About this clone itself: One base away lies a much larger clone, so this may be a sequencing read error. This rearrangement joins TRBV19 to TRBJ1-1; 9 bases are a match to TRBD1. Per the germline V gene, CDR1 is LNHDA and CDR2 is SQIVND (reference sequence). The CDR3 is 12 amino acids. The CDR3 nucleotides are TGTGCCAGCGGGACAGGGAACACTGACGCTTTCTTT. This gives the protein CASGTGNTDAFF. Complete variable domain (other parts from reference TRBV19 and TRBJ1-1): DGGITQSPKYLFRKEGQNVTLSCEQNLNHDAMYWYRQDPGQGLRLIYYSQIVNDFQKGDIAEGYSVSREKKESFPLTVTSAQKNPTAFYLCASGTGNTDAFFGQGTRLTVV.

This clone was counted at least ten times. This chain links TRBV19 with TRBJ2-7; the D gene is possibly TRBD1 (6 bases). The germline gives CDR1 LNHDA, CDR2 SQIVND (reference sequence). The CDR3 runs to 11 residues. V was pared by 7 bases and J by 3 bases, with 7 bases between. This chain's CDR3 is CASKDSYEQYF. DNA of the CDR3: TGTGCCAGTAAGGACAGCTACGAGCAGTACTTC.

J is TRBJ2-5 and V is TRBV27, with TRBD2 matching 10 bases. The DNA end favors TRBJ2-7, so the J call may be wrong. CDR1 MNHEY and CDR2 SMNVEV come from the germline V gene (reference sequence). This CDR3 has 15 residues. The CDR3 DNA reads TGTGCCAGCAGTACCAAGCGGGAGGGCCCCCACGAGCAGTACTTC. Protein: CASSTKREGPHEQYF.

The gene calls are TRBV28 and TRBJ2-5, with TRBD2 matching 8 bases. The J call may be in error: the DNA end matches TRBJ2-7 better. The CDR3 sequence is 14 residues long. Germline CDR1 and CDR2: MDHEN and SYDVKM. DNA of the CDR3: TGTGCCAGCAGTTTCGGGGGGGGTTCCTACGAGCAGTACTTC. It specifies CASSFGGGSYEQYF.

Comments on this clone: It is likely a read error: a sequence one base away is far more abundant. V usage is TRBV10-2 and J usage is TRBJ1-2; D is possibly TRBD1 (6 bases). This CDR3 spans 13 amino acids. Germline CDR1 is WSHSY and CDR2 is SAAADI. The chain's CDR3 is CAISSDRNYGYTF. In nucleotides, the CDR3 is TGCGCCATCAGTTCGGACAGAAACTATGGCTACACCTTC.

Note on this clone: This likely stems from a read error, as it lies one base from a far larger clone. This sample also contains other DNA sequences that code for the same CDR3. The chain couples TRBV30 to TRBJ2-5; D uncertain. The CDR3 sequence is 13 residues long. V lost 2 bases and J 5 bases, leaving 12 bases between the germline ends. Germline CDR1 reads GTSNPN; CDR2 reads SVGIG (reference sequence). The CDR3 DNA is TGTGCCTGGAGTCATGGCAGCCGGGAGACCCAGTACTTC. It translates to CAWSHGSRETQYF.

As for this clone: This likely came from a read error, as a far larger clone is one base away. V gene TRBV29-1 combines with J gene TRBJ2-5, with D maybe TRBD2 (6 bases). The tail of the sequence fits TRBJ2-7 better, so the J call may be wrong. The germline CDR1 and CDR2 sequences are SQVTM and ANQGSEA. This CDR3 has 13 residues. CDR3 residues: CSITRDSSYEQYF. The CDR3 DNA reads TGCAGCATCACCCGGGACTCCTCCTACGAGCAGTACTTC.

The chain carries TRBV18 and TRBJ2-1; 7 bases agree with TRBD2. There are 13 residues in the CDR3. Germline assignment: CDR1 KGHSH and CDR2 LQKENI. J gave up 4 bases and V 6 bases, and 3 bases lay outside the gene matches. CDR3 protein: CASSSGEYNEQFF. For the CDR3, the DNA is TGTGCCAGCTCGAGCGGGGAATACAATGAGCAGTTCTTC.

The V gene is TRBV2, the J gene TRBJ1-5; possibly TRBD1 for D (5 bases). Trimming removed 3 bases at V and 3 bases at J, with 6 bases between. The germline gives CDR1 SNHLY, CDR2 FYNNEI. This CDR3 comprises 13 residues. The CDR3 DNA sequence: TGTGCCAGCAGTGACAGGGACAATCAGCCCCAGCATTTT. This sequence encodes CASSDRDNQPQHF.

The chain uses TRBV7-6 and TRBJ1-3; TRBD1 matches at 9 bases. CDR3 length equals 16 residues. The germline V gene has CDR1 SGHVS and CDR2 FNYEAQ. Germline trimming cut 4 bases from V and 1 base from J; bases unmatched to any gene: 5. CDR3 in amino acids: CASSWGTGRSGNTIYF. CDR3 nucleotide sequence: TGTGCCAGCAGCTGGGGGACAGGGAGGTCTGGAAACACCATATATTTT.

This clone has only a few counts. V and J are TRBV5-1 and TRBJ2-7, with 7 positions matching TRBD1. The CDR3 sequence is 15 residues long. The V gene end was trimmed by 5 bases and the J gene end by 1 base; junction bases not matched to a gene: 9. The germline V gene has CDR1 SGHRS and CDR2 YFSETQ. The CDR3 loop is CASSDGADRSYEQYF. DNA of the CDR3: TGCGCCAGCAGTGATGGGGCGGACAGGTCCTACGAGCAGTACTTC. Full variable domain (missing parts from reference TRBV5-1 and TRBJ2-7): KAGVTQTPRYLIKTRGQQVTLSCSPISGHRSVSWYQQTPGQGLQFLFEYFSETQRNKGNFPGRFSGRQFSNSRSEMNVSTLELGDSALYLCASSDGADRSYEQYFGPGTRLTVT.

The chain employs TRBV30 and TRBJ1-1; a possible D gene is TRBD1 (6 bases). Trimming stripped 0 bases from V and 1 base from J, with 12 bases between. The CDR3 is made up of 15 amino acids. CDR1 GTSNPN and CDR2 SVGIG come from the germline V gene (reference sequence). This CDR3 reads CAWSVPVRGNTEAFF. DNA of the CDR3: TGTGCCTGGAGTGTACCAGTCAGGGGGAACACTGAAGCTTTCTTT.

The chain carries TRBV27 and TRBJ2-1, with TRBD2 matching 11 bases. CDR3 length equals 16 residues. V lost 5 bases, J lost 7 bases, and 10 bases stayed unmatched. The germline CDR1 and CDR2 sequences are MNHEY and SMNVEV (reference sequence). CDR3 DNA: TGTGCCAGCAGTCTGATAGCGGGAGGGGGGCCGAATGAGCAGTTCTTC. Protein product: CASSLIAGGGPNEQFF.

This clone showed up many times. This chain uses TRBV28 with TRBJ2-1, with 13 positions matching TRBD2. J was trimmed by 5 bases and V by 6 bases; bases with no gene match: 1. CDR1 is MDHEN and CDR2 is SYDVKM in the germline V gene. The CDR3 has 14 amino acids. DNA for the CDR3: TGTGCCAGCAGGGGACTAGCGGGGCACAATGAGCAGTTCTTC. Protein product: CASRGLAGHNEQFF.

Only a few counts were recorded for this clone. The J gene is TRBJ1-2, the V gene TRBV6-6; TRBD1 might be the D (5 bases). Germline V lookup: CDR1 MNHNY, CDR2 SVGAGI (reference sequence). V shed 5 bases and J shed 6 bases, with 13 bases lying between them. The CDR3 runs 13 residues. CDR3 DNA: TGTGCCAGCAGTCCCAGCAGGGTCCATGGCTACACCTTC. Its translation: CASSPSRVHGYTF.

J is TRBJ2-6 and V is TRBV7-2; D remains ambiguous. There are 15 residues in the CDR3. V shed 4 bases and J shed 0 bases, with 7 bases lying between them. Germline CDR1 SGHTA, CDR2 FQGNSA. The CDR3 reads CASSSEPSGANVLTF. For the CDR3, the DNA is TGTGCCAGCAGCTCGGAGCCCTCTGGGGCCAACGTCCTGACTTTC.